The 31 T cell receptor beta chains presented below share a single source sample, sequenced in a study of resident and recirculating memory T cells in vitiligo. The method was immunoSEQ multiplex PCR; TCRdb's version includes in-frame clones alone and lacks a portion of them. The profile covers fewer than 80,000 clones, with roughly 90% appearing a single time and more than 4% taken by the ten largest. Sequenced sample: blood. Every receptor here comes from a male donor with vitiligo.

This clone occurred a few times. J is TRBJ2-3 and V is TRBV6-4, with TRBD2 matching 9 bases. V lost 2 bases and J lost 3; bases outside the gene matches: 6. The germline V gene has CDR1 MRHNA and CDR2 SNTAGT. The CDR3 consists of 16 residues. The CDR3 is CASSDGQRGETDTQYF. CDR3 sequence (DNA): TGTGCCAGCAGTGACGGACAGCGGGGGGAAACAGATACGCAGTATTTT.

The rearrangement uses TRBV5-1 and TRBJ1-1; 9 positions agree with TRBD1. V shed 0 bases, J shed 1 base, and the junction held 4 bases outside the gene matches. The V gene's germline CDR1 is SGHRS and CDR2 YFSETQ. This CDR3 contains 16 residues. CDR3 protein: CASSLGRQGGNTEAFF. CDR3 bases: TGCGCCAGCAGCTTGGGTCGACAGGGGGGGAACACTGAAGCTTTCTTT.

V is TRBV19 and J is TRBJ1-6; D is undetermined. Trimming pared 0 bases from V and 9 bases from J, leaving 6 bases between. This CDR3 contains 13 residues. In germline, CDR1 is LNHDA, CDR2 SQIVND (reference sequence). CDR3 residues: CASSIDRGSPLHF. DNA for the CDR3: TGTGCCAGTAGTATAGATCGGGGTTCACCCCTCCACTTT.

The chain has TRBV9 and TRBJ2-7, with a tentative D call TRBD2 (6 bases). Germline V gene sequence: CDR1 SGDLS, CDR2 YYNGEE. Trimming took off 2 bases at V and 3 bases at J, with 15 bases between the two ends. The CDR3 is 15 residues long. This chain's CDR3 is CASSVGGPKGYEQYF. The CDR3 coding sequence is TGTGCCAGCAGCGTGGGAGGTCCAAAGGGCTACGAGCAGTACTTC.

This clone appeared a single time. The chain joins TRBV5-4 to TRBJ2-3; 9 bases are shared with TRBD2. V shed 1 base, J shed 4 bases, and the junction held 4 bases outside the gene matches. Per germline, CDR1 SGHNT and CDR2 YYREEE (reference sequence). This CDR3 spans 15 amino acids. The CDR3 region has the DNA TGTGCCAGCAGCTTGTCGGGACTAGCCCCAGATACGCAGTATTTT. Residues: CASSLSGLAPDTQYF.

The chain has TRBV4-3 and TRBJ1-2, with D unclear. Trimming removed 1 base at V and 2 bases at J, with 14 bases between. CDR1 is LGHNA and CDR2 is YSLEER in the germline V gene. This CDR3 has 16 amino acids. The CDR3 DNA is TGCGCCAGCAGCCAAGCCCTTCCCTTAATAAACTATGGCTACACCTTC. It is translated as CASSQALPLINYGYTF.

The V and J genes are TRBV6-5 and TRBJ1-2, with a possible D match to TRBD1 (5 bases). This CDR3 is built from 15 residues. Germline CDR1 is MNHEY and CDR2 is SVGAGI. V was cut by 2 bases and J by 2 bases, with 12 bases left in between. The CDR3 is CASSYTYQGNYGYTF. Here the CDR3 DNA reads TGTGCCAGCAGTTACACGTACCAGGGAAACTATGGCTACACCTTC.

The chain links TRBV7-8 to TRBJ2-5; D is unresolved. Germline CDR1 reads SGHVS; CDR2 reads FQNEAQ. Trimming stripped 2 bases from V and 5 bases from J, with 9 bases between. CDR3 size: 13 residues. CDR3 coding DNA: TGTGCCAGCAGCTTATTTCTAGTGGAGACCCAGTACTTC. This sequence encodes CASSLFLVETQYF.

The genes are TRBV6-1 and TRBJ2-3, with 11 bases lining up with TRBD2. V shed 0 bases and J 0 bases; nucleotides not matched to a gene: 2. The V gene's germline CDR1 is MNHNS and CDR2 SASEGT. This CDR3 is built from 17 residues. The CDR3 sequence: CASSEAGLAASTDTQYF. In DNA, the CDR3 is TGTGCCAGCAGTGAAGCGGGACTAGCGGCTAGCACAGATACGCAGTATTTT.

This clone was recorded a few times. The V and J genes are TRBV10-3 and TRBJ1-5; TRBD1 might be the D (5 bases). CDR1 is ENHRY, CDR2 SYGVKD, per germline. Trimming removed 0 bases from V and 0 bases from J, with 9 bases in between. The CDR3 loop spans 16 amino acids. As DNA, the CDR3 is TGTGCCATCAGTGAGTCCCGACAGTATAGCAATCAGCCCCAGCATTTT. It is translated as CAISESRQYSNQPQHF.

The chain links TRBV28 to TRBJ1-1, with a tentative D call TRBD1 (5 bases). Trimming shortened V by 8 bases and J by 3 bases, and 10 bases separated the two germline ends. The CDR3 sequence is 12 residues long. Germline lookup yields CDR1 MDHEN and CDR2 SYDVKM. The CDR3 sequence is CASGRGYTEAFF. The CDR3 bases are TGTGCCAGCGGGAGGGGTTACACTGAAGCTTTCTTT.

Concerning this clone itself: A junction end diverges from the germline sequence, so it may reflect a read error. The J gene is TRBJ2-7, the V gene TRBV5-4, with 7 bases identical to TRBD1. In germline, CDR1 is SGHNT, CDR2 YYREEE (reference sequence). CDR3 size: 15 residues. CDR3 in DNA: TGTGCCAGCAGCGCTGGCGGCAGGGGGTCCTCCGAGCAGTACTTC. Its translation: CASSAGGRGSSEQYF.

V gene TRBV5-1 combines with J gene TRBJ2-3, with 8 nucleotides matching TRBD1. The V and J ends lost 4 bases and 5 bases, in that order; junction bases with no gene match: 3. Germline CDR1 is SGHRS and CDR2 is YFSETQ. The CDR3 totals 13 residues. The CDR3 loop reads CASSRTGKDTQYF. Written as DNA, the CDR3 is TGCGCCAGCAGCAGGACAGGGAAAGATACGCAGTATTTT.

This chain joins TRBV18 and TRBJ1-1; 7 bases agree with TRBD1. Germline CDR1 KGHSH, CDR2 LQKENI. CDR3 length equals 14 residues. The J segment lost 3 bases and the V segment lost 1 base, leaving 2 bases of the junction unmatched. The CDR3 loop reads CASSPQGADTEAFF. The DNA for the CDR3 is TGTGCCAGCTCACCACAGGGGGCGGACACTGAAGCTTTCTTT.

This chain links TRBV6-1 with TRBJ2-7; 9 bases map to TRBD1. Per the germline V gene, CDR1 is MNHNS and CDR2 is SASEGT. V was clipped by 7 bases and J by 6 bases; unmatched bases: 10. The CDR3 length is 14 residues. As DNA, the CDR3 is TGTGCCAGCACTCCTGACAGGGGGTTTGGCGAGCAGTACTTC. It codes for CASTPDRGFGEQYF.

This sequence joins TRBV5-1 and TRBJ2-7; 8 nucleotides agree with TRBD1. CDR3 length equals 13 residues. Unmatched junction bases numbered 4, after V lost 7 bases and J lost 1 base. Germline loops: CDR1 SGHRS, CDR2 YFSETQ. Here the CDR3 reads CASRGQVSYEQYF. Written as DNA, the CDR3 is TGCGCCAGCCGGGGACAGGTTTCCTACGAGCAGTACTTC.

The chain is built from TRBV7-3 and TRBJ2-1; a weak D match, TRBD2 (6 bases). Trimming stripped 1 base from V and 2 bases from J, with 15 bases between. The germline V gene has CDR1 SGHTA and CDR2 FQGTGA. The CDR3 is made up of 17 amino acids. The CDR3 coding sequence is TGTGCCAGCAGCTTAAGAGGCGGGGCGGCGACCTACAATGAGCAGTTCTTC. It translates to CASSLRGGAATYNEQFF.

This clone was seen once. This chain uses TRBV7-2 with TRBJ2-3; TRBD2 matches 14 bases. Germline-derived CDR1 and CDR2 are SGHTA and FQGNSA. Trimming removed 5 bases from V and 3 bases from J; junction bases left unmatched: 4. The CDR3 totals 16 residues. The CDR3 coding sequence is TGTGCCAGCAGCACCCGGACTAGCGGGGGGACAGATACGCAGTATTTT. Its translation is CASSTRTSGGTDTQYF.

The gene calls are TRBV18 and TRBJ2-7, with 9 bases matching TRBD1. Germline-derived CDR1 and CDR2 are KGHSH and LQKENI. V gave up 6 bases and J gave up 4 bases; unmatched junction bases: 7. This CDR3 is built from 14 residues. This CDR3 is CASSGGTGLYEQYF. The CDR3 coding sequence is TGTGCCAGCTCCGGCGGGACAGGGCTTTACGAGCAGTACTTC.

This clone was recorded only once. The chain combines TRBV7-7 with TRBJ1-3; 7 nucleotides line up with TRBD1. Looked up from germline, CDR1 is SSHAT and CDR2 is FNYEAQ (reference sequence). The CDR3 length is 16 residues. V trimming: 7 bases; J trimming: 5 bases; junction bases outside the gene matches: 14. The CDR3 DNA follows: TGTGCCAGCACCCGAAGCCGGGACAGCAGAAGAAACACCATATATTTT. This gives the protein CASTRSRDSRRNTIYF.

The chain recombines TRBV7-2 with TRBJ2-7; perhaps TRBD1 as D (6 bases). The germline V and J ends were trimmed by 5 bases and 0 bases, with 14 bases remaining between them. In germline, CDR1 is SGHTA, CDR2 FQGNSA. The CDR3 loop spans 15 amino acids. CDR3 nucleotide sequence: TGTGCCAGCAGCCCTACAGGGCAAAGCTCCTACGAGCAGTACTTC. Amino acids: CASSPTGQSSYEQYF.

The J gene is TRBJ2-2, the V gene TRBV19; 7 bases fit TRBD1. CDR3 length equals 16 residues. The junction had 6 bases not matched to a gene; V was cut back by 3 bases and J by 2 bases. Germline values: CDR1 LNHDA, CDR2 SQIVND (reference sequence). CDR3 nucleotide sequence: TGTGCCAGTAGTATGAAGAGGACAGGAAACACCGGGGAGCTGTTTTTT. Translation gives CASSMKRTGNTGELFF.

This clone has a handful of counts. The chain uses TRBV7-9 and TRBJ1-5, with D perhaps TRBD1 (6 bases). Germline assignment: CDR1 SEHNR and CDR2 FQNEAQ (reference sequence). The CDR3 is made up of 13 amino acids. Trimming pared 5 bases from V and 4 bases from J, leaving 9 bases between. Written as DNA, the CDR3 is TGTGCCAGCAGCCGGACAGAAAATCAGCCCCAGCATTTT. As protein: CASSRTENQPQHF.

The V gene is TRBV7-2, the J gene TRBJ1-6; D is perhaps TRBD1 (6 bases). V lost 1 base and J lost 5, with 9 bases in between. Looked up from germline, CDR1 is SGHTA and CDR2 is FQGNSA. The CDR3 is made up of 15 amino acids. The CDR3 sequence: CASSLGTVNNSPLHF. DNA for the CDR3: TGTGCCAGCAGCTTAGGGACAGTCAATAATTCACCCCTCCACTTT.

The V call is TRBV29-1, the J call TRBJ1-1; D unresolved. Trimming shortened V by 2 bases and J by 4 bases, and 14 bases separated the two germline ends. CDR1 SQVTM and CDR2 ANQGSEA come from the germline V gene. The CDR3 is made up of 14 amino acids. The CDR3 loop reads CSVEKAPGSTEAFF. The CDR3 DNA sequence: TGCAGCGTTGAAAAAGCGCCGGGGTCCACTGAAGCTTTCTTT.

The rearrangement links TRBV6-1 to TRBJ1-6; D is perhaps TRBD1 (6 bases). Trimming pared 4 bases from V and 8 bases from J, leaving 15 bases between. CDR3 length: 15 residues. CDR1 and CDR2 (germline): MNHNS, SASEGT. The DNA of the CDR3 is TGTGCCAGCAGTGGCGGACAGAACGGGCATTCACCCCTCCACTTT. It yields the protein CASSGGQNGHSPLHF.

The V call is TRBV6-6, the J call TRBJ2-3, with a possible D match to TRBD1 (6 bases). Per germline, CDR1 MNHNY and CDR2 SVGAGI (reference sequence). The V and J ends lost 7 bases and 3 bases respectively, with 11 bases between them. The CDR3 sequence is 13 residues long. The CDR3 here is CASTGAGTDTQYF. The CDR3 nucleotides are TGTGCCAGCACAGGGGCTGGGACAGATACGCAGTATTTT.

CDR3 residues: CASSQRQGGVKDEQFF. CDR3 nucleotide sequence: TGTGCCAGCAGCCAGCGTCAGGGGGGAGTAAAGGATGAGCAGTTCTTC. The chain has TRBV14 and TRBJ2-1; tentative D call: TRBD1 (7 bases). CDR3 length equals 16 residues. Germline CDR1 and CDR2: SGHDN and FVKESK. V lost 3 bases to trimming and J lost 8 bases, with 20 bases between them. Variable domain in full (rest from reference TRBV14 and TRBJ2-1): EAGVTQFPSHSVIEKGQTVTLRCDPISGHDNLYWYRRVMGKEIKFLLHFVKESKQDESGMPNNRFLAERTGGTYSTLKVQPAELEDSGVYFCASSQRQGGVKDEQFFGPGTRLTVL.

This clone has only one observation. The V gene is TRBV2, the J gene TRBJ1-3; D gene uncertain. The V end was cut by 6 bases, the J end by 0 bases, with 6 bases between. Germline V CDR1 and CDR2: SNHLY, FYNNEI. This CDR3 has 13 residues. CDR3 nucleotide sequence: TGTGCCAGCAGCGCGATCTCTGGAAACACCATATATTTT. This translates into CASSAISGNTIYF.

The chain couples TRBV6-5 to TRBJ2-3; 8 nucleotides agree with TRBD1. The germline gives CDR1 MNHEY, CDR2 SVGAGI. With 4 bases clipped from V and 3 bases from J, the junction kept 9 bases outside the gene matches. The CDR3 loop spans 16 amino acids. CDR3 coding DNA: TGTGCCAGCAGTTGGACAGGGTCGTCGAGAACAGATACGCAGTATTTT. It translates to CASSWTGSSRTDTQYF.

In its sample, this clone was seen a few times. This chain connects TRBV6-7 to TRBJ1-6; D call uncertain. TRBV6-7 is reported as an ORF; its role is uncertain. The CDR3 loop spans 12 amino acids. V lost 5 bases and J lost 10, with 9 bases in between. Here the CDR3 DNA reads TGTGCCAGCAGTCCCATACTATCACCCCTCCACTTT. The encoded protein is CASSPILSPLHF.